This T cell receptor (beta chain) was recorded in a study of prognosis after radiotherapy for stage I lung cancer. For the study at large: Aged roughly 50 to 85 years, with a median of about 74 years, the patients were more than 10 men and roughly six women.

The germline CDR1 and CDR2 sequences are MDHEN and SYDVKM. This CDR3 has 14 residues. V lost 8 bases, J lost 5 bases, and 18 bases lay in between. Study-wide results and limits: It was in patients who developed distant metastases that Shannon entropy after stereotactic body radiation therapy was lower.

The authors amplified TCR beta CDR3 from genomic DNA using two-round multiplex PCR. Gene-specific TRBV and TRBJ primers were used in PCR round one. TCRdb re-derived calls from the multiplex PCR reads in MiXCR, one entry per CDR3 protein. Of fewer than 25,000 distinct CDR3 sequences listed, 40% to 45% were seen once; the top ten hold 25% to 40%. This clonotype was seen at least ten times. The antigen is unknown. Node negativity on CT and PET/CT was present in all patients, alongside an absence of prior chemotherapy, radiotherapy or other malignancies. This rearrangement joins TRBV28 to TRBJ2-5; tentatively, D is TRBD1 (7 bases). The TCR was taken from a donor over 45 with non-small cell lung cancer. The sample in question was PBMCs, obtained before or after stereotactic body radiation therapy (not recorded which). The CDR3 bases are TGTGCCAGCGCCCCAGGGGGGCGCTGGGAGACCCAGTACTTC. Its translation is CASAPGGRWETQYF.